The 30 T cell receptor beta chains below come from one sample, sequenced in a study of CD8 T cells in ankylosing spondylitis. TCRdb redid the calling of the 5' RACE reads with MiXCR, one entry per CDR3 protein. In the table there are 80,000 to 90,000 distinct CDR3 sequences, around 25% of which are singletons. Sequencing was performed on blood, either unsorted or a sorted T cell fraction (not recorded which). These receptors all stem from a male donor with ankylosing spondylitis or in good health (not recorded which).

This clonotype was observed a few times. The CDR3 region is CASSFSMNTEAFF. In DNA, the CDR3 is TGCGCCAGCAGCTTTTCAATGAACACTGAAGCTTTCTTT. The rearrangement uses TRBV5-1 and TRBJ1-1, with D hard to call. The CDR3 sequence is 13 residues long. Trimming removed 2 bases from V and 0 bases from J, with 5 bases in between. Germline CDR1 reads SGHRS; CDR2 reads YFSETQ.

This clonotype was detected a few times. This rearrangement joins TRBV18 to TRBJ2-7; D remains ambiguous. Germline values: CDR1 KGHSH, CDR2 LQKENI. V was shortened by 4 bases and J by 3 bases, with 10 bases between the two germline ends. This CDR3 spans 13 amino acids. The DNA for the CDR3 is TGTGCCAGCTCACGGTCGGAGTACTACGAGCAGTACTTC. This sequence encodes CASSRSEYYEQYF.

This clonotype was observed a handful of times. The chain is built from TRBV20-1 and TRBJ2-5; possibly TRBD1 for D (5 bases). Looked up from germline, CDR1 is DFQATT and CDR2 is SNEGSKA (reference sequence). The CDR3 runs 11 residues. V was pared by 7 bases and J by 0 bases, with 6 bases between. CDR3 sequence: CSGQNQETQYF. The CDR3 DNA follows: TGCAGTGGACAGAACCAAGAGACCCAGTACTTC.

This clonotype was found a few times. The rearrangement links TRBV7-2 to TRBJ2-1; unclear D gene. Germline lookup yields CDR1 SGHTA and CDR2 FQGNSA. V lost 5 bases and J lost 5, with 13 bases in between. The CDR3 spans 14 residues. CDR3 sequence: CASSPSPVHNEQFF. In DNA, the CDR3 is TGTGCCAGCAGCCCCTCTCCAGTACACAATGAGCAGTTCTTC.

The CDR3 DNA sequence: TGTGCCAGCAGGGCCACAGATACGCAGTATTTT. Its translation: CASRATDTQYF. V gene TRBV27 combines with J gene TRBJ2-3; D call uncertain. The CDR3 sequence is 11 residues long. The germline gives CDR1 MNHEY, CDR2 SMNVEV (reference sequence). V lost 6 bases to trimming and J lost 2 bases, with 3 bases between them.

The sample holds a few counts of this clonotype. The genes are TRBV3-1 and TRBJ2-7; 11 bases line up with TRBD2. Germline trimming cut 2 bases from V and 1 base from J; bases unmatched to any gene: 7. The CDR3 is made up of 17 amino acids. CDR1 and CDR2 (germline): LGHDT, YNNKEL (reference sequence). The CDR3 nucleotides read TGTGCCAGCAGCCAACCACTAGCGGGAGCAGCGTCCTACGAGCAGTACTTC. It codes for CASSQPLAGAASYEQYF.

CDR3 region: CASSLGTADKETQYF. The DNA of the CDR3 is TGTGCCAGCAGCTTAGGAACAGCCGATAAAGAGACCCAGTACTTC. The chain uses TRBV7-3 and TRBJ2-5; D gene uncertain. The CDR3 has 15 residues. V dropped 2 bases and J dropped 3 bases, with 13 bases sitting between them. Germline CDR1 and CDR2: SGHTA and FQGTGA.

In this sample, this clonotype turned up a few times. The V call is TRBV20-1, the J call TRBJ2-7, with D unresolved. Germline lookup yields CDR1 DFQATT and CDR2 SNEGSKA (reference sequence). The V end was cut by 3 bases, the J end by 6 bases, with 9 bases between. The CDR3 runs to 11 residues. The chain's CDR3 is CSASRPSEQYF. The CDR3 nucleotides read TGCAGTGCTAGCCGCCCCAGCGAGCAGTACTTC.

A few counts support this clonotype. This chain connects TRBV20-1 to TRBJ2-1, with 16 bases identical to TRBD2. Losses at the gene ends were 3 bases for V and 8 bases for J; bases not matched to a gene: 4. CDR1 DFQATT and CDR2 SNEGSKA come from the germline V gene (reference sequence). CDR3 length: 15 amino acids. The CDR3, as DNA: TGCAGTGCTAGCCGTGGGACTAGCGGGGGGGATGAGCAGTTCTTC. It is translated as CSASRGTSGGDEQFF.

The chain employs TRBV7-2 and TRBJ1-5; D is unresolved. This CDR3 has 13 residues. Trimming stripped 0 bases from V and 0 bases from J, with 0 bases between. Germline CDR1 is SGHTA and CDR2 is FQGNSA. The CDR3 DNA follows: TGTGCCAGCAGCTTAGCTAGCAATCAGCCCCAGCATTTT. Residues: CASSLASNQPQHF. Based on the CDR3 plus reference TRBV7-2 and TRBJ1-5, the full variable domain is GAGVSQSPSNKVTEKGKDVELRCDPISGHTALYWYRQSLGQGLEFLIYFQGNSAPDKSGLPSDRFSAERTGGSVSTLTIQRTQQEDSAVYLCASSLASNQPQHFGDGTRLSIL.

This clonotype has only a few counts. CDR3 nucleotide sequence: TGTGCCAGTTCCCGCCGGGGGACAACCCAAGAGACCCAGTACTTC. It is translated as CASSRRGTTQETQYF. The chain employs TRBV27 and TRBJ2-5, with D perhaps given as TRBD1 or TRBD2 (6 bases each). Germline-derived CDR1 and CDR2 are MNHEY and SMNVEV (reference sequence). The CDR3 totals 15 residues. V dropped 9 bases and J dropped 1 base, with 18 bases sitting between them.

In nucleotides, the CDR3 is TGCGCCAGCAGCTGGAGTCGGCAGCTGGGACCCCGCGGCATGAACACTGAAGCTTTCTTT. This codes for CASSWSRQLGPRGMNTEAFF. The chain uses TRBV5-1 and TRBJ1-1, with D tentatively TRBD1 (5 bases). Between the trimmed V and J ends, which lost 3 bases and 0 bases, there was a span of 27 bases. This CDR3 has 20 amino acids. Germline values: CDR1 SGHRS, CDR2 YFSETQ.

CDR3 bases: TGTGCCAGCAGTTTCCTAGCCCAAGAGACCCAGTACTTC. Protein: CASSFLAQETQYF. The chain uses TRBV12-3 or TRBV12-4 and TRBJ2-5, with D perhaps TRBD2 (5 bases). CDR3 length equals 13 residues. V gave up 3 bases and J gave up 1 base, with 6 bases separating them.

V gene TRBV12-3 or TRBV12-4 combines with J gene TRBJ2-3, with 9 bases fitting TRBD1. CDR3 length: 14 amino acids. Germline trimming cut 7 bases from V and 3 bases from J; bases unmatched to any gene: 5. The CDR3 region has the DNA TGTGCCAGCACCTCGACAGGGGGGACAGATACGCAGTATTTT. This codes for CASTSTGGTDTQYF.

This clonotype has ten or more counts. The chain uses TRBV4-1 and TRBJ1-2; 10 bases fit TRBD1. V lost 3 bases and J lost 3; bases outside the gene matches: 4. The CDR3 spans 15 residues. CDR1 MGHRA and CDR2 YSYEKL come from the germline V gene. CDR3 DNA: TGCGCCAGCAGCCAGGGACAGGGGACGGACTATGGCTACACCTTC. Translated, it gives CASSQGQGTDYGYTF.

This clonotype was detected only a few times. This rearrangement joins TRBV7-9 to TRBJ2-1; D gene ambiguous. The ends were cut back, 5 bases at V and 7 bases at J, with 15 bases in the middle. Germline V gene data show CDR1 as SEHNR and CDR2 as FQNEAQ (reference sequence). The CDR3 runs to 14 residues. CDR3 sequence (DNA): TGTGCCAGCAGCGTCCCCCCGGCGGCTAATGAGCAGTTCTTC. This encodes CASSVPPAANEQFF.

The chain has TRBV7-2 and TRBJ2-7; D is uncertain. Trimming took 0 bases from V and 3 from J, leaving 9 bases between them. The CDR3 spans 14 residues. The germline V gene encodes CDR1 SGHTA and CDR2 FQGNSA. The CDR3 DNA reads TGTGCCAGCAGCTTAGCGCTGGGGAACTACGAGCAGTACGTC. As protein: CASSLALGNYEQYV.

This clonotype was counted a few times. The chain employs TRBV5-1 and TRBJ1-6; TRBD1 aligns across 7 bases. Per germline, CDR1 SGHRS and CDR2 YFSETQ. The CDR3 runs to 16 residues. V lost 3 bases and J lost 8; bases outside the gene matches: 11. CDR3 protein: CASSSRQGQSHSPLHF. The DNA of the CDR3 is TGCGCCAGCAGCTCACGACAGGGTCAGTCACATTCACCCCTCCACTTT.

This clonotype was seen a few times. The chain combines TRBV20-1 with TRBJ2-2; possible D gene TRBD2, 6 bases. The CDR3 covers 13 residues. Germline CDR1 and CDR2: DFQATT and SNEGSKA (reference sequence). V shed 4 bases and J shed 4 bases, with 10 bases lying between them. CDR3 region: CSATGVVTGELFF. The DNA for the CDR3 is TGCAGTGCTACGGGGGTGGTCACCGGGGAGCTGTTTTTT.

The chain is built from TRBV10-3 and TRBJ1-3; the D gene is possibly TRBD1 (6 bases). The CDR3 totals 12 residues. Germline V gene data show CDR1 as ENHRY and CDR2 as SYGVKD. V lost 2 bases and J 8 bases, leaving 7 bases between the germline ends. The chain's CDR3 is CAISEGQYTIYF. CDR3 nucleotides: TGTGCCATCAGTGAGGGACAGTACACCATATATTTT.

In this sample, this clonotype turned up once. This chain connects TRBV6-6 to TRBJ2-2; the D gene is possibly TRBD2 (5 bases). The V and J ends lost 5 bases and 6 bases respectively, with 10 bases between them. Germline CDR1 MNHNY, CDR2 SVGAGI (reference sequence). The CDR3 is made up of 13 amino acids. CDR3 nucleotide sequence: TGTGCCAGCAGTCGGCGACTATCCGGGGAGCTGTTTTTT. It specifies CASSRRLSGELFF.

A few counts support this clonotype. The chain is built from TRBV5-1 and TRBJ2-1; 7 nucleotides agree with TRBD2. The length of the CDR3 is 18 residues. Trimming took 0 bases from V and 2 from J; bases not matched to a gene: 11. The germline CDR1 and CDR2 sequences are SGHRS and YFSETQ. DNA for the CDR3: TGCGCCAGCAGCTTGGGGGCTTCCGGGACTACGACCTACAATGAGCAGTTCTTC. Protein: CASSLGASGTTTYNEQFF.

The chain joins TRBV5-5 to TRBJ1-4, with D hard to call. The CDR3 spans 13 residues. Germline CDR1 is SGHKS and CDR2 is YYEKEE (reference sequence). V gave up 1 base and J gave up 7 bases, with 8 bases separating them. The CDR3 coding sequence is TGTGCCAGCAGCTTGAGGGTCGGTGAAAAACTGTTTTTT. This gives the protein CASSLRVGEKLFF.

This clonotype appeared a single time. The rearrangement uses TRBV3-1 and TRBJ2-2; 12 bases agree with TRBD2. Germline V gene sequence: CDR1 LGHDT, CDR2 YNNKEL (reference sequence). J lost 13 bases, V lost 9 bases, and 12 bases had no gene match. This CDR3 has 14 residues. In DNA, the CDR3 is TGTGCCAGTACCCAAAGGACTAGCGGGAAAGGGCTGTTTTTT. Amino acid sequence: CASTQRTSGKGLFF.

This chain uses TRBV5-1 with TRBJ1-2; 8 bases fit TRBD1. CDR1 is SGHRS, CDR2 YFSETQ, per germline. V dropped 4 bases and J dropped 2; count of bases not matched to a gene: 7. The CDR3 is 15 residues long. CDR3 in DNA: TGCGCCAGCAGCCTGGGGGACAGGACAAACTATGGCTACACCTTC. Its protein product is CASSLGDRTNYGYTF.

This clonotype came up a few times. The chain joins TRBV7-6 to TRBJ1-1; the D is unclear. Germline-derived CDR1 and CDR2 are SGHVS and FNYEAQ. The CDR3 contains 17 residues. V was pared by 1 base and J by 1 base, with 16 bases between. CDR3 sequence: CASSLDLNGMGNTEAFF. CDR3 sequence (DNA): TGTGCCAGCAGCTTAGACCTAAACGGGATGGGGAACACTGAAGCTTTCTTT.

In its sample, this clonotype was seen a few times. The chain links TRBV7-3 to TRBJ1-3; D ambiguous. Germline V gene lookup returns CDR1 SGHTA and CDR2 FQGTGA. This CDR3 is built from 13 residues. V lost 2 bases and J 11 bases, leaving 13 bases between the germline ends. CDR3 residues: CASSLSLGGSIYF. CDR3 nucleotide sequence: TGTGCCAGCAGCTTATCCTTGGGAGGATCCATATATTTT.

The V gene is TRBV12-3 or TRBV12-4, the J gene TRBJ2-7; TRBD1 matches 7 bases. The CDR3 sequence is 15 residues long. The J segment lost 4 bases and the V segment lost 6 bases, leaving 12 bases of the junction unmatched. The CDR3 bases are TGTGCCAGCAGGCCTACCTGGACAGGAGCTTACGAGCAGTACTTC. It encodes CASRPTWTGAYEQYF.

This clonotype was seen at least ten times. The junction differs from germline at one of its ends, possibly a read error. This chain links TRBV29-1 with TRBJ2-1; a possible D gene is TRBD2 (7 bases). The CDR3 spans 13 residues. CDR1 is SQVTM and CDR2 is ANQGSEA in the germline V gene. The CDR3 DNA follows: TGCAGCGTTTCTCGGACTAGGGACAATGAGGAGTTCTTC. Protein product: CSVSRTRDNEEFF.

This clonotype came up many times. This chain connects TRBV29-1 to TRBJ1-2, with 7 bases matching TRBD1. V shed 4 bases and J 4 bases; nucleotides not matched to a gene: 6. CDR1 SQVTM and CDR2 ANQGSEA come from the germline V gene. The CDR3 runs 13 residues. CDR3 bases: TGCAGCGTTGGGCCACAGGGGTTCTATGGCTACACCTTC. As protein: CSVGPQGFYGYTF. Based on the CDR3 plus reference TRBV29-1 and TRBJ1-2, the full variable domain is SAVISQKPSRDICQRGTSLTIQCQVDSQVTMMFWYRQQPGQSLTLIATANQGSEATYESGFVIDKFPISRPNLTFSTLTVSNMSPEDSSIYLCSVGPQGFYGYTFGSGTRLTVV.